The present T cell receptor (beta chain) was sequenced within a study of OX40 agonist ivuxolimab in advanced cancers. Study-wide background: Dosing consisted of intravenous ivuxolimab at 0.01 to 10 mg/kg every 2 weeks. Study-wide points: The CD4+ and CD8+ T cells in the blood had expanded clonally by week 6 at 0.1 to 3.0 mg/kg. Certain nonresponders likewise exhibited a low normalized T-cell clonal expansion. The authors did not determine the antigen specificity of the expanded peripheral T cells.

Sequenced by immunoSEQ multiplex PCR; TCRdb stores in-frame clones only, minus some. The sample has under 80,000 clones, just over 85% seen once; the top ten hold approximately 2.5%. As for this clone: The antigen is undetermined. Other DNA sequences in the sample encode the same CDR3.

The receptor's source is an adult with an advanced solid tumor such as melanoma, head and neck, liver or kidney cancer. The sequencing used CD4+ or CD8+ T cells sorted from blood, collected in a trial of the OX40 agonist ivuxolimab.

The CDR3: CASSPDRDTEAFF. CDR3 DNA sequence: TGCGCCAGCAGCCCCGATCGCGACACTGAAGCTTTCTTT. This rearrangement joins TRBV5-1 to TRBJ1-1; D is ambiguous. Trimming shortened V by 4 bases and J by 3 bases, and 10 bases separated the two germline ends. The CDR3 is made up of 13 amino acids. Per germline, CDR1 SGHRS and CDR2 YFSETQ.